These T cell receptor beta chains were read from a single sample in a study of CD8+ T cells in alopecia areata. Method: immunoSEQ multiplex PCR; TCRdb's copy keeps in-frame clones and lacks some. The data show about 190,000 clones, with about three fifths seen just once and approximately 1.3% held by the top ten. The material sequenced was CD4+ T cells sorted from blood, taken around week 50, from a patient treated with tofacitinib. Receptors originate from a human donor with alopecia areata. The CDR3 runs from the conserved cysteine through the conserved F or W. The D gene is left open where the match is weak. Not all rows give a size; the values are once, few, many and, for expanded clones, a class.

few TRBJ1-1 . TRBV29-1 CSVEGRLNTEAFF TGCAGCGTTGAAGGACGGCTGAACACTGAAGCTTTCTTT
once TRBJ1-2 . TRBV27 CASSPSGPRDGYTF TGTGCCAGCAGTCCATCCGGGCCTCGAGATGGCTACACCTTC
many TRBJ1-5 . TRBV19 CASSIEYQPQHF TGTGCCAGTAGTATAGAGTATCAGCCCCAGCATTTT
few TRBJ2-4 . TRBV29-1 CSVEDHGKNIQYF TGCAGCGTTGAAGATCACGGCAAAAACATTCAGTACTTC
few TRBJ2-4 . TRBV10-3 CAISESTRSHIQYF TGTGCCATCAGTGAGTCTACTAGGTCCCACATTCAGTACTTC
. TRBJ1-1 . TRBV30 CAWTLTGGEAFF TGTGCCTGGACCCTCACGGGGGGAGAAGCTTTCTTT
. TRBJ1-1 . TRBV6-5 CASSYSSVAEDTEAFF TGTGCCAGCAGTTACTCGAGTGTCGCTGAGGACACTGAAGCTTTCTTT
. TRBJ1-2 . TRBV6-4 CAPPGDGYTF TGTGCGCCCCCCGGGGATGGCTACACCTTC
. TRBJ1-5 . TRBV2 CASSWGKDQPQHF TGTGCCAGCAGTTGGGGGAAAGATCAGCCCCAGCATTTT
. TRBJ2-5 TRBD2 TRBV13 CASSLMLAGKTQYF TGTGCCAGCAGCTTAATGCTAGCGGGGAAGACCCAGTACTTC
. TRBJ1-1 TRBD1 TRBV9 CASSAGTAYTEAFF TGTGCCAGCAGCGCTGGGACAGCTTACACTGAAGCTTTCTTT
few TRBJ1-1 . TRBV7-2 CASSRPETEAFF TGTGCCAGCAGCCGACCCGAGACTGAAGCTTTCTTT
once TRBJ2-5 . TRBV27 CASSLLSTRQETQYF TGTGCCAGCAGTTTATTAAGTACGCGACAAGAGACCCAGTACTTC
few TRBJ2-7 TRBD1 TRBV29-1 CSAITGAYEQYF TGCAGCGCCATAACAGGGGCCTACGAGCAGTACTTC
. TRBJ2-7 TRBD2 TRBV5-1 CASSPRLAGRGLEQYF TGCGCCAGCAGCCCCAGACTAGCGGGGAGAGGTCTCGAGCAGTACTTC
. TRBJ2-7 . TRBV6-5 CASSYSYGGYEQYF TGTGCCAGCAGTTACTCGTACGGGGGCTACGAGCAGTACTTC
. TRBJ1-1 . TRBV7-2 CASSLYQSGKAFF TGTGCCAGCAGCCTATACCAATCCGGGAAGGCTTTCTTT
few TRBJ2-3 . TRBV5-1 CASSKGVTDTQYF TGCGCCAGCAGTAAAGGAGTCACAGATACGCAGTATTTT
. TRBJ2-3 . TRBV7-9 CASSLSQTTSHTQYF TGTGCCAGCAGCTTATCCCAAACTACTAGCCATACGCAGTATTTT
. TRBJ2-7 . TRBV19 CASPGRGEQYF TGTGCCAGTCCCGGCAGGGGCGAGCAGTACTTC
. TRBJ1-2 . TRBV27 CASSFSNLNYGYTF TGTGCCAGCAGTTTCTCAAATCTTAACTATGGCTACACCTTC
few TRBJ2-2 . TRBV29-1 CSVQSKANTGELFF TGCAGCGTACAGTCGAAGGCGAACACCGGGGAGCTGTTTTTT
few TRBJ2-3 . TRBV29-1 CSVVIADTQYF TGCAGCGTTGTGATAGCTGATACGCAGTATTTT
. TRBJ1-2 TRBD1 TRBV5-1 CASSLEGQNYGYTF TGCGCCAGCAGCTTGGAGGGACAGAATTATGGCTACACCTTC
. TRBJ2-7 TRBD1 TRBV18 CASSPGQGNEQYF TGTGCCAGCTCACCGGGACAGGGCAACGAGCAGTACTTC
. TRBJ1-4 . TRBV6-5 CASRSGDLPEKLFF TGTGCCAGCAGGTCGGGGGACCTCCCTGAAAAACTGTTTTTT
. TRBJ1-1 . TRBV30 CARRRAAYTEAFF TGTGCCCGGCGAAGGGCGGCATACACTGAAGCTTTCTTT
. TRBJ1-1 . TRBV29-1 CSVLLQGTNTEAFF TGCAGCGTTCTTCTCCAGGGGACCAACACTGAAGCTTTCTTT
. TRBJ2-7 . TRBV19 CASKPRGVYEQYF TGTGCCAGCAAACCCAGGGGGGTCTACGAGCAGTACTTC
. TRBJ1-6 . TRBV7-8 CASSLGGGNSPLHF TGTGCCAGCAGCTTAGGGGGGGGAAATTCACCCCTCCACTTT
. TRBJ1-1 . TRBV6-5 CATLPPGYTEAFF TGTGCCACCCTCCCGCCGGGCTACACTGAAGCTTTCTTT